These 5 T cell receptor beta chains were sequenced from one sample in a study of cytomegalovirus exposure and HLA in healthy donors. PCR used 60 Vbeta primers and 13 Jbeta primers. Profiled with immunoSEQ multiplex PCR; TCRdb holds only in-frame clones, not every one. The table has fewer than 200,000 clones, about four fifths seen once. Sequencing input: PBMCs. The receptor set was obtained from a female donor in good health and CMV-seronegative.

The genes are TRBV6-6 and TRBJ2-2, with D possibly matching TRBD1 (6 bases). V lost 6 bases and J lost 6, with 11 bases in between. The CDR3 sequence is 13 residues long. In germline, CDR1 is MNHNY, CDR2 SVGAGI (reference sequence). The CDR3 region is CASRNQGSGELFF. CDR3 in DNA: TGTGCCAGCAGGAATCAGGGGTCCGGGGAGCTGTTTTTT.

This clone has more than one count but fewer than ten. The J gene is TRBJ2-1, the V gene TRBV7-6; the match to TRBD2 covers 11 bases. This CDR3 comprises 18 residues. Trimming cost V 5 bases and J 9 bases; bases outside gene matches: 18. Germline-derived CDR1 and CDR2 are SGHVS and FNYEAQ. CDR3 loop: CASSPGLAVPGGLGEQFF. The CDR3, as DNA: TGTGCCAGCAGCCCGGGACTAGCGGTTCCCGGGGGGCTCGGTGAGCAGTTCTTC.

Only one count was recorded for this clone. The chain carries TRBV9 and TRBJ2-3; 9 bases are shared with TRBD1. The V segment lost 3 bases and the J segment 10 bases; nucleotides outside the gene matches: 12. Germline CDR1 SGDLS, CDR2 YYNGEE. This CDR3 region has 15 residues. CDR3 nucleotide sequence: TGTGCCAGCAGCGATTCACCGGGACAGGGCCTTTCGCAGTATTTT. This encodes CASSDSPGQGLSQYF.

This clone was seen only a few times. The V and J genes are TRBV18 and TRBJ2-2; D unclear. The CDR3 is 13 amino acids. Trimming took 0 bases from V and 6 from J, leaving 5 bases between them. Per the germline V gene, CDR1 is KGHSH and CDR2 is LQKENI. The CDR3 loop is CASSPPSAGELFF. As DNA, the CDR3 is TGTGCCAGCTCACCACCGTCCGCCGGGGAGCTGTTTTTT.

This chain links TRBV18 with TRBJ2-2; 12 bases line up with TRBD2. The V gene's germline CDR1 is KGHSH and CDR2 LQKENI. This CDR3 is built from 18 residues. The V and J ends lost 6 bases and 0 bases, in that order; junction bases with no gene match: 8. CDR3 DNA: TGTGCCAGCTCGCCAAGACTAGCGGGGGCCCCGAACACCGGGGAGCTGTTTTTT. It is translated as CASSPRLAGAPNTGELFF. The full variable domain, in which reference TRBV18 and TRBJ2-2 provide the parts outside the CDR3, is NAGVMQNPRHLVRRRGQEARLRCSPMKGHSHVYWYRQLPEEGLKFMVYLQKENIIDESGMPKERFSAEFPKEGPSILRIQQVVRGDSAAYFCASSPRLAGAPNTGELFFGEGSRLTVL.